This T cell receptor beta chain appears in the sequencing data of a study of beta chain features in type 1 diabetes. Study-level results: Shorter TCRB CDR3s, moderately but significantly so, were found in Type 1 diabetes patients in all four CD4+ subsets.

Concerning this clone itself: Its antigen is unidentified.

Since all of the isolated RNA was reverse transcribed, expressed TCRB transcripts were what got sequenced. The protocol was immunoSEQ multiplex PCR, while the TCRdb copy is restricted to in-frame clones and leaves out a portion. The repertoire holds 65,000 to 85,000 clones, with 45% to 50% as singletons. This sequence originates from a man younger than 45 with type 1 diabetes. Sequenced material: central memory CD4+ T cells from blood.

The CDR3 nucleotides read TGTGCCAGCAGCTTAGTAACAGGGTATGGTCAGCCCCAGCATTTT. It codes for CASSLVTGYGQPQHF. The J gene is TRBJ1-5, the V gene TRBV7-2, with D tentatively TRBD1 (6 bases). V dropped 1 base and J dropped 6 bases, with 13 bases sitting between them. CDR1 is SGHTA, CDR2 FQGNSA, per germline. This CDR3 is built from 15 residues. The variable domain in full, with the rest retrieved from reference TRBV7-2 and TRBJ1-5, is GAGVSQSPSNKVTEKGKDVELRCDPISGHTALYWYRQSLGQGLEFLIYFQGNSAPDKSGLPSDRFSAERTGGSVSTLTIQRTQQEDSAVYLCASSLVTGYGQPQHFGDGTRLSIL.